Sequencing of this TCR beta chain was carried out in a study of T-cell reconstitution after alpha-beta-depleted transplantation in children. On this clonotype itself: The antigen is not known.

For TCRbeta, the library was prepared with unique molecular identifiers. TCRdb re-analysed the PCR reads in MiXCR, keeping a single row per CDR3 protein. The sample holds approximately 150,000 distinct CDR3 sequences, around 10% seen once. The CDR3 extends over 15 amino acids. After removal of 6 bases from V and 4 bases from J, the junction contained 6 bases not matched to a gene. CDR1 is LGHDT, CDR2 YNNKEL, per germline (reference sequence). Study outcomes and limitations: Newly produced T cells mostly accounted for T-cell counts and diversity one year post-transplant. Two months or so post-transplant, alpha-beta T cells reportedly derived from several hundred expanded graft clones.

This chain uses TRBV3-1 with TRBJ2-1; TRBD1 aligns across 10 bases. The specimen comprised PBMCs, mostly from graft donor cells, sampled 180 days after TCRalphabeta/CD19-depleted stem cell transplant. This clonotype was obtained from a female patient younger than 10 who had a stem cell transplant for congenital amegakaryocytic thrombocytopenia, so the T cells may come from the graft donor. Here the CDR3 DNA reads TGTGCCAGCAGTCGCCGGGACAGGGGATACAATGAGCAGTTCTTC. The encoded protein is CASSRRDRGYNEQFF.